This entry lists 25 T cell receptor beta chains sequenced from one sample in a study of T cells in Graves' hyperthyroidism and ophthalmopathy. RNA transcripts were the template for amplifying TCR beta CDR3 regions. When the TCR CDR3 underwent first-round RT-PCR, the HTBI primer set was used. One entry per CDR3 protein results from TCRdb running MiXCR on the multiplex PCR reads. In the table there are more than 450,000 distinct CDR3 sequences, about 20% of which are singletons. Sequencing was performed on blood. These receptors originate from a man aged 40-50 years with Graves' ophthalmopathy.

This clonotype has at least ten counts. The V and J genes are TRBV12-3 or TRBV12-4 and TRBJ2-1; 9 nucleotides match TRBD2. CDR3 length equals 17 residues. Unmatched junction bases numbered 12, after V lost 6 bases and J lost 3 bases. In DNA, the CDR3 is TGTGCCAGCAGCCCAAGTGGGCTAGCGGGACTCTACAATGAGCAGTTCTTC. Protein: CASSPSGLAGLYNEQFF.

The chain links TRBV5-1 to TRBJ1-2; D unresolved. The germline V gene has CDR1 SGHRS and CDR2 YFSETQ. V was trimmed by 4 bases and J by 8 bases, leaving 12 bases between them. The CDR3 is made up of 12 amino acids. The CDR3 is CASSSRFGGYTF. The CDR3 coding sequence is TGCGCCAGCAGCAGCCGTTTCGGAGGCTACACCTTC. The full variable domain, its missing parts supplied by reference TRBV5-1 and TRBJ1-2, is KAGVTQTPRYLIKTRGQQVTLSCSPISGHRSVSWYQQTPGQGLQFLFEYFSETQRNKGNFPGRFSGRQFSNSRSEMNVSTLELGDSALYLCASSSRFGGYTFGSGTRLTVV.

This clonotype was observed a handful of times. CDR3 in DNA: TGTGCCAGCAGCGTAGACACGAACACTGAAGCTTTCTTT. Protein product: CASSVDTNTEAFF. V gene TRBV9 combines with J gene TRBJ1-1; D call uncertain. This CDR3 region has 13 residues. CDR1 SGDLS and CDR2 YYNGEE come from the germline V gene. Trimming removed 0 bases from V and 1 base from J, with 4 bases in between.

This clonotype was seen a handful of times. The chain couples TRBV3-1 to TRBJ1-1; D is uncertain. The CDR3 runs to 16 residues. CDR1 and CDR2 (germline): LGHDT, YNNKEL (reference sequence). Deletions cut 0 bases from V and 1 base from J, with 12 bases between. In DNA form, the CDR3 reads TGTGCCAGCAGCCAAGAGCTGGGGAGGTGGAACACTGAAGCTTTCTTT. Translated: CASSQELGRWNTEAFF.

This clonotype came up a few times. The CDR3 region is CASSQRLLSYEQYF. DNA for the CDR3: TGTGCCAGCAGCCAGAGATTGTTATCCTACGAGCAGTACTTC. The rearrangement links TRBV7-9 to TRBJ2-7; D is ambiguous. Trimming left V 5 bases short and J 1 base short, with 12 bases between. The CDR3 loop spans 14 amino acids. The V gene's germline CDR1 is SEHNR and CDR2 FQNEAQ (reference sequence).

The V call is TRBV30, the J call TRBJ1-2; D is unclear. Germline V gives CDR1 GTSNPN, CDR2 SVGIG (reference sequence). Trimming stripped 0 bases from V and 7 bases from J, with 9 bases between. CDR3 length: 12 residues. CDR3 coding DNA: TGTGCCTGGAGTGTACTTCGTCCTGGCTACACCTTC. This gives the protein CAWSVLRPGYTF.

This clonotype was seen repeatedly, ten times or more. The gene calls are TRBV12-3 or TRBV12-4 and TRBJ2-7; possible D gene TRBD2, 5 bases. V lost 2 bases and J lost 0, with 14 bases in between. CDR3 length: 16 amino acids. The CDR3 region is CASSLFPLGSSYEQYF. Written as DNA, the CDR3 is TGTGCCAGCAGTTTATTCCCACTTGGGAGCTCCTACGAGCAGTACTTC.

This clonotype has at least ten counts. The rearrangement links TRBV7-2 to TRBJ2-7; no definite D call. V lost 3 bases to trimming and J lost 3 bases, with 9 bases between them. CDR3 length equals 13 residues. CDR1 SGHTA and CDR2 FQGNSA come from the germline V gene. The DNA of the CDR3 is TGTGCCAGCAGCTTTACGGGTCTCTACGAGCAGTACTTC. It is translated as CASSFTGLYEQYF.

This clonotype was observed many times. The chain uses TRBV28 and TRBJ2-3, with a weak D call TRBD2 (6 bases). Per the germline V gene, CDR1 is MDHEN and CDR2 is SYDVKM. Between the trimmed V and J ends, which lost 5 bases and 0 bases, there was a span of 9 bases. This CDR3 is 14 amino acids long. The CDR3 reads CASSGGISTDTQYF. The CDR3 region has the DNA TGTGCCAGCAGTGGAGGGATTAGCACAGATACGCAGTATTTT.

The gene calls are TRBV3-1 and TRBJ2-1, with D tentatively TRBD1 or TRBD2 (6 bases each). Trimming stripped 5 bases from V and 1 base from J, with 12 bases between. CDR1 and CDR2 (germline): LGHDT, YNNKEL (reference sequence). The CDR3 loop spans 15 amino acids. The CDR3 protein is CASSSRGLSYNEQFF. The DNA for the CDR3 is TGTGCCAGCAGCTCTCGGGGGCTTTCCTACAATGAGCAGTTCTTC.

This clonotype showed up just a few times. The CDR3 region is CASSQFRQDGYTF. Here the CDR3 DNA reads TGCGCCAGCAGCCAGTTTCGACAGGACGGCTACACCTTC. J is TRBJ1-2 and V is TRBV4-3; D might be TRBD1 (6 bases). The CDR3 contains 13 residues. Germline V gene lookup returns CDR1 LGHNA and CDR2 YSLEER. Trimming pared 3 bases from V and 8 bases from J, leaving 13 bases between.

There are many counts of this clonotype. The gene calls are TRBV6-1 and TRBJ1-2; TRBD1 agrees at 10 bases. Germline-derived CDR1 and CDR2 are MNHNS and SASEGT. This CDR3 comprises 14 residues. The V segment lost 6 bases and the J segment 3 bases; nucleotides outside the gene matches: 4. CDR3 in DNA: TGTGCCAGCAGAGGACAGGGGGTTGACTATGGCTACACCTTC. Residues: CASRGQGVDYGYTF.

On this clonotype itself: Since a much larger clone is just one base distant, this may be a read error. In DNA form, the CDR3 reads TGTGCCAGCAGGAGAGCGGGGGACGACAATGAGCAGTCCTTC. Translation: CASRRAGDDNEQSF. The rearrangement links TRBV12-3 or TRBV12-4 to TRBJ2-1; 8 bases map to TRBD2. The CDR3 totals 14 residues.

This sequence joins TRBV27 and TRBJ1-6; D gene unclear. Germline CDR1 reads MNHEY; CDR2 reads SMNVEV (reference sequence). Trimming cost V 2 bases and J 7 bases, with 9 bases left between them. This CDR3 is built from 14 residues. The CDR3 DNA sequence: TGTGCCAGCAGTTTAAGTGTCAGAAATTCACCCCTCCACTTT. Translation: CASSLSVRNSPLHF.

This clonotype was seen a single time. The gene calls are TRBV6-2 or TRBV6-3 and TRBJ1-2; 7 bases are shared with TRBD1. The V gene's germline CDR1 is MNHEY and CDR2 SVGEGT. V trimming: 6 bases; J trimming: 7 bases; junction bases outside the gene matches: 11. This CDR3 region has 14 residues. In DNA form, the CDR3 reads TGTGCCAGCAGACCGGACAGGACTTCTGTTGGCTACACCTTC. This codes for CASRPDRTSVGYTF.

CDR3 loop: CASSYLGPQGKNSPLHF. The CDR3 region has the DNA TGTGCCAGCAGTTACTTGGGCCCACAGGGGAAAAATTCACCCCTCCACTTT. The V and J genes are TRBV6-5 and TRBJ1-6, with 7 bases aligning to TRBD1. Germline assignment: CDR1 MNHEY and CDR2 SVGAGI. Trimming cost V 1 base and J 7 bases; bases outside gene matches: 10. The CDR3 is made up of 17 amino acids.

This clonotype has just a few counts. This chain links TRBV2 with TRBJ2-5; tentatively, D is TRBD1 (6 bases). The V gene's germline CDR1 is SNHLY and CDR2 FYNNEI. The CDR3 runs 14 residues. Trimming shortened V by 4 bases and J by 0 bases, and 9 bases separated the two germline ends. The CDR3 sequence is CASSGGQYQETQYF. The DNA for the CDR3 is TGTGCCAGCAGTGGCGGACAGTACCAAGAGACCCAGTACTTC.

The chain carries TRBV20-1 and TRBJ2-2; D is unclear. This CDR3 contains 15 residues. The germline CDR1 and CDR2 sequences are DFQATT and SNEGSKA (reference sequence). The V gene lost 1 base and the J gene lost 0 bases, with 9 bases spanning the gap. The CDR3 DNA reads TGCAGTGCTAGAGTGGGGTTTGCGAACACCGGGGAGCTGTTTTTT. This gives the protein CSARVGFANTGELFF.

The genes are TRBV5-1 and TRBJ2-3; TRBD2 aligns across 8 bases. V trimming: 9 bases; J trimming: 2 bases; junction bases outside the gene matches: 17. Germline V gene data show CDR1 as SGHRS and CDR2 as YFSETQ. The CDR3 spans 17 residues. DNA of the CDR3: TGCGCCACCCACCCCGGATCTAGCGGGCCACCCACAGATACGCAGTATTTT. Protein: CATHPGSSGPPTDTQYF.

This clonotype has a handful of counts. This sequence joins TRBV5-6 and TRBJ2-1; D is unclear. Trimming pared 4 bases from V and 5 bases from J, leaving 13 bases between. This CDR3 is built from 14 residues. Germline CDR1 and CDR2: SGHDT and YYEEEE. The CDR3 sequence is CASSRFFVHNEQFF. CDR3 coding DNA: TGTGCCAGCAGCAGGTTCTTCGTCCACAATGAGCAGTTCTTC.

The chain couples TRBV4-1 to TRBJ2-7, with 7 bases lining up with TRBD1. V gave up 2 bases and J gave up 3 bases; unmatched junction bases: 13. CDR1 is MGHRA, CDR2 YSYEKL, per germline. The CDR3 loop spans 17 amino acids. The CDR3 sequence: CASSQMVRTGGFYEQYF. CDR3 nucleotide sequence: TGCGCCAGCAGCCAAATGGTCAGGACAGGTGGGTTCTACGAGCAGTACTTC.

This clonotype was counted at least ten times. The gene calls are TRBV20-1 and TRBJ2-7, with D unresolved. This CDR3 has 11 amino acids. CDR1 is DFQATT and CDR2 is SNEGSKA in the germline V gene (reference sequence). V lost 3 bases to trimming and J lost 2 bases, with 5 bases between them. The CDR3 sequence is CSARQTYEQYF. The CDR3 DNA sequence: TGCAGTGCTAGGCAAACCTACGAGCAGTACTTC.

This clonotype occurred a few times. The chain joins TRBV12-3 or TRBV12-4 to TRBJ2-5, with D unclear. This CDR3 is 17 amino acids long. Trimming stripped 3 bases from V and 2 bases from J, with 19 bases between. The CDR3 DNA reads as TGTGCCAGCAGTTTGGTTCTCGATTTTATGAGGCAAGAGACCCAGTACTTC. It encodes CASSLVLDFMRQETQYF.

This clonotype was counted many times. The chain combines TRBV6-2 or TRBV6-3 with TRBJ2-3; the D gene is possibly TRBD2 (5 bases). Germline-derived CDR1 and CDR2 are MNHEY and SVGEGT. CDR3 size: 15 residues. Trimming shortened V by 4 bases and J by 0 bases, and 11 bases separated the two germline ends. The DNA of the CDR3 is TGTGCCAGCAGTTTTATGCAGCGGAGCACAGATACGCAGTATTTT. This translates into CASSFMQRSTDTQYF.

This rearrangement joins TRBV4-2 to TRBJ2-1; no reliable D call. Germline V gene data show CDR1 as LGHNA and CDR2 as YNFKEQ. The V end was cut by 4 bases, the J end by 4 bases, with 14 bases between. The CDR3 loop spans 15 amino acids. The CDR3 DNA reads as TGTGCCAGCAGCCTCGATTCTGACGGGTACAATGAGCAGTTCTTC. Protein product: CASSLDSDGYNEQFF.